This T cell receptor beta chain was found in a study of breast tumors, draining lymph nodes, adjacent tissues. As concerns this clonotype: Antigen unknown.

The CDR3 has 16 amino acids. In germline, CDR1 is SGHDT, CDR2 YYEEEE. The J segment lost 6 bases and the V segment lost 0 bases, leaving 8 bases of the junction unmatched. Whole-study results and caveats: Tumor repertoires ranked between lymph nodes and nontumor tissue in diversity, with V and J gene preferences.

In TCRdb, the multiplex PCR reads were re-called with MiXCR into one record per CDR3 protein. Of about 21,000 distinct CDR3 sequences in the sample, about 60% were seen once. V and J are TRBV5-6 and TRBJ2-7; 11 nucleotides line up with TRBD2. Material for sequencing was breast tumor tissue. This TCR was sampled from a female donor with breast cancer. Some clones in this sample may be carry-over from other donors' samples. This CDR3 is CASSLVLAGVQAEQYF. In DNA, the CDR3 is TGTGCCAGCAGCTTGGTACTAGCGGGAGTCCAGGCCGAGCAGTACTTC.